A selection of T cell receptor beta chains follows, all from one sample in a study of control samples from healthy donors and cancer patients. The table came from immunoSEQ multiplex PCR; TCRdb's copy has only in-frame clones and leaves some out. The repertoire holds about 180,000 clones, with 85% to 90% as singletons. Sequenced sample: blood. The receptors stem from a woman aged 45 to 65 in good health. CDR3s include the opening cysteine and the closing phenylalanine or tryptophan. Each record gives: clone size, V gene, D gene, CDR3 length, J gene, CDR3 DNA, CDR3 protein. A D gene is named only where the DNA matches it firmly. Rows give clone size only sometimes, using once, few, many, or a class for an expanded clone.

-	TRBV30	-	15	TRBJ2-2	TGTGCCTGGAGGAAAGGCAGGGCGAACACCGGGGAGCTGTTTTTT	CAWRKGRANTGELFF
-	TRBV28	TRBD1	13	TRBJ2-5	TGTGCCAGCGAACAGGGGGTGCTGGGGACCCAGTACTTC	CASEQGVLGTQYF
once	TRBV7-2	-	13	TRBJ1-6	TGTGCCAGCAGCCCAGCTCTAGACTCACCCCTCCACTTT	CASSPALDSPLHF
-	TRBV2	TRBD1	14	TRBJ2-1	TGTGCCAGGAAAGGGACAGGGAACCGTAACGAGCAGTTCTTC	CARKGTGNRNEQFF
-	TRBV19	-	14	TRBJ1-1	TGTGCCAGTAGTATACCGCCATGGAACACTGAAGCTTTCTTT	CASSIPPWNTEAFF
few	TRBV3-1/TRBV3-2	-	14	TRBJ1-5	TGTGCCAGCAGCCAGGAATTAAGCAATCAGCCCCAGCATTTT	CASSQELSNQPQHF
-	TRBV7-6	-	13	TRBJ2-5	TGTGCCAGCAGCTTCTCCGAACAAGAGACCCAGTACTTC	CASSFSEQETQYF
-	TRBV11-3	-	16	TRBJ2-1	TGTGCCAGCAGCTTAGGGGGATGGTCAGGCGGAGATGAGCAGTTCTTC	CASSLGGWSGGDEQFF
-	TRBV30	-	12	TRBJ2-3	TGTGCCTGGACTAGGGTAGGAGATACGCAGTATTTT	CAWTRVGDTQYF
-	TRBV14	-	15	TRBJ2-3	TGTGCCAGCAGCCAAGACCGGCCTAGCACAGATACGCAGTATTTT	CASSQDRPSTDTQYF
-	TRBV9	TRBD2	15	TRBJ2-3	TGTGCCAGCAGCGTCGCGGGACTAGAGTCAGATACGCAGTATTTT	CASSVAGLESDTQYF
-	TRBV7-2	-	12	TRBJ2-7	TGTGCCAGCAGCCGACCTTCCTACGAGCAGTACTTC	CASSRPSYEQYF
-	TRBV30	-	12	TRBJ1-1	TGTGCCTGGAGCCCTCAGGGACTAACCGCTTTCTTT	CAWSPQGLTAFF
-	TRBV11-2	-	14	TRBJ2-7	TGTGCCAGCAGCTTCGGTAGACGACTTTACGGGCAGTACTTC	CASSFGRRLYGQYF
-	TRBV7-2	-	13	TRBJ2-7	TGTGCCAGCAGCTTGGGCGTCCCCACCGAGCAGTACTTC	CASSLGVPTEQYF
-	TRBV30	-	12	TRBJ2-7	TGTGCCTGGAGTCGGGGAAGTGACGAGCAGTACTTC	CAWSRGSDEQYF
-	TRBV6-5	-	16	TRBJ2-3	TGTGCCAGCAGTTCCCGAAGGCTAGCAAAGGGAGATACGCAGTATTTT	CASSSRRLAKGDTQYF
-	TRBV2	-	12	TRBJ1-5	TGTGCCAGCGTGGGCTGGCAACAGCCCCAGCATTTT	CASVGWQQPQHF
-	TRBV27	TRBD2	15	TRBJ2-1	TGTGCCAGCCAGAAAGAGGGACGGGGGGTAGATGAGCAGTTCTTC	CASQKEGRGVDEQFF
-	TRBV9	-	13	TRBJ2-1	TGTGCCAGCAGCGCGACCGACTGGGGTGAGCAGTTCTTC	CASSATDWGEQFF
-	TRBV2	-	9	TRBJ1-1	TGTGCCCGTTCCGGGGAAGCTTTCTTT	CARSGEAFF
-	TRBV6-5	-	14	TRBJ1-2	TGTGCCAGCAGTTACGCCGGGGGCGGCTATGGCTACACCTTC	CASSYAGGGYGYTF
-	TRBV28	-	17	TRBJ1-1	TGTGCCAGCACCATCGGACAATGGCCACTGCTGAACACTGAAGCTTTCTTT	CASTIGQWPLLNTEAFF
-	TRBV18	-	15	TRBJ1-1	TGTGCCAGCTCACCTCCCGGCGGGTTGAACACTGAAGCTTTCTTT	CASSPPGGLNTEAFF
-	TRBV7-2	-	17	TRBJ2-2	TGTGCCAGCAGCTTAATCCCTGGGTTAACGAACACCGGGGAGCTGTTTTTT	CASSLIPGLTNTGELFF
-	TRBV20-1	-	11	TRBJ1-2	TGCAGTGCTAAATCCAGGGAAGGCTACACCTTC	CSAKSREGYTF
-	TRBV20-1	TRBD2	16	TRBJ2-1	TGCAGTGCTAGTTTTCGGACTAGGGGCGCCTACAATGAGCAGTTCTTC	CSASFRTRGAYNEQFF
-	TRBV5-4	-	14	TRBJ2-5	TGTGCCACCCGACGGCGGCAGGAGCACGAGACCCAGTACTTC	CATRRRQEHETQYF
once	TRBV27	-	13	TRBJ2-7	TGTGCCAGCAGTTTTGGACCCCCCGACGAGCAGTACTTC	CASSFGPPDEQYF
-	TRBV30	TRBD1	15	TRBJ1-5	TGTGCCTGGAGCCGCGGGACAGGGACGGGTCAGCCCCAGCATTTT	CAWSRGTGTGQPQHF
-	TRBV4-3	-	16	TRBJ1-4	TGCGCCAGCAGCCAAGAACATCCCCGGCTTAATGAAAAACTGTTTTTT	CASSQEHPRLNEKLFF
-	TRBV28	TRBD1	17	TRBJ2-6	TGTGCCATAAGCCGACAGGGGCAGGGCTCTGGGGCCAACGTCCTGACTTTC	CAISRQGQGSGANVLTF